A selection of T cell receptor beta chains follows, all from one sample in a study of blood T cell repertoires in COVID-19. Sequencing used immunoSEQ multiplex PCR; TCRdb keeps in-frame clones, though not all of them. The sample holds roughly 300,000 clones, roughly 86% seen once. What was sequenced was PBMCs or T cells enriched from blood (not recorded which). The receptors originated from a woman under 40 who had recovered from COVID-19. CDR3s include the opening cysteine and the closing phenylalanine or tryptophan. Fields, in order: clone size, D gene, J gene, V gene, CDR3 protein, CDR3 DNA. The D gene is left open where the match is weak. Size is omitted from some rows. Given values are once, few, many or a class for expanded clones.

clone_size: NA
d_call: NA
j_call: TRBJ1-3
v_call: TRBV29-1
cdr3_aa: CSVRKASGNTIYF
cdr3_nt: TGCAGCGTTCGAAAAGCCTCTGGAAACACCATATATTTT

clone_size: NA
d_call: NA
j_call: TRBJ1-1
v_call: TRBV12-3/TRBV12-4
cdr3_aa: CASSPRQASEAFF
cdr3_nt: TGTGCCAGCTCCCCAAGACAGGCCTCCGAAGCTTTCTTT

clone_size: NA
d_call: NA
j_call: TRBJ1-1
v_call: TRBV16
cdr3_aa: CASSQGSTGDTEAFF
cdr3_nt: TGTGCCAGCAGCCAAGGGTCGACCGGGGACACTGAAGCTTTCTTT

clone_size: once
d_call: NA
j_call: TRBJ2-7
v_call: TRBV6-5
cdr3_aa: CASSYSGVHEQYF
cdr3_nt: TGTGCCAGCAGTTACTCAGGGGTCCACGAGCAGTACTTC

clone_size: NA
d_call: TRBD2
j_call: TRBJ2-7
v_call: TRBV30
cdr3_aa: CAWSDRRLAGYILSYEQYF
cdr3_nt: TGTGCCTGGAGTGACCGACGACTAGCGGGTTATATACTCTCCTACGAGCAGTACTTC

clone_size: NA
d_call: TRBD2
j_call: TRBJ2-7
v_call: TRBV13
cdr3_aa: CASSYGLAGGPWSYEQYF
cdr3_nt: TGTGCCAGCAGCTACGGACTAGCGGGGGGCCCGTGGTCCTACGAGCAGTACTTC

clone_size: once
d_call: TRBD1
j_call: TRBJ2-7
v_call: TRBV13
cdr3_aa: CASSLRSGGPSSYEQYF
cdr3_nt: TGTGCCAGCAGCTTAAGGTCAGGGGGCCCATCAAGTTACGAGCAGTACTTC

clone_size: NA
d_call: NA
j_call: TRBJ2-5
v_call: TRBV15
cdr3_aa: CATSRDWTEETQYF
cdr3_nt: TGTGCCACCAGCAGAGATTGGACAGAAGAGACCCAGTACTTC

clone_size: once
d_call: TRBD1
j_call: TRBJ2-7
v_call: TRBV7-2
cdr3_aa: CASSQPGTGLGEQYF
cdr3_nt: TGTGCCAGCAGCCAACCAGGGACAGGGCTAGGAGAGCAGTACTTC

clone_size: NA
d_call: NA
j_call: TRBJ2-1
v_call: TRBV5-1
cdr3_aa: CASSLAGEITYNEQFF
cdr3_nt: TGCGCCAGCAGCTTGGCCGGGGAGATAACTTACAATGAGCAGTTCTTC

clone_size: NA
d_call: NA
j_call: TRBJ1-6
v_call: TRBV9
cdr3_aa: CASRSGVDSPLHF
cdr3_nt: TGTGCCAGCAGGTCCGGGGTCGATTCACCCCTCCACTTT

clone_size: NA
d_call: TRBD1
j_call: TRBJ2-2
v_call: TRBV7-8
cdr3_aa: CASSLAFRGYTGELFF
cdr3_nt: TGTGCCAGCAGCTTAGCATTCAGGGGGTACACCGGGGAGCTGTTTTTT

clone_size: once
d_call: NA
j_call: TRBJ2-7
v_call: TRBV11-1
cdr3_aa: CASSSPGLHYEQYF
cdr3_nt: TGTGCCAGCAGCTCCCCGGGACTGCACTACGAGCAGTACTTC

clone_size: NA
d_call: NA
j_call: TRBJ1-4
v_call: TRBV4-1
cdr3_aa: CASSLGQSFNEKLFF
cdr3_nt: TGCGCCAGCAGCCTTGGACAGAGCTTTAATGAAAAACTGTTTTTT

clone_size: NA
d_call: NA
j_call: TRBJ2-3
v_call: TRBV5-4
cdr3_aa: CASSLALADTDTQYF
cdr3_nt: TGTGCCAGCAGCTTGGCGTTAGCAGATACAGATACGCAGTATTTT

clone_size: NA
d_call: TRBD1
j_call: TRBJ1-1
v_call: TRBV5-1
cdr3_aa: CASSLLGTGHTEAFF
cdr3_nt: TGCGCCAGCAGCTTGTTAGGGACAGGGCACACTGAAGCTTTCTTT

clone_size: NA
d_call: TRBD1
j_call: TRBJ1-2
v_call: TRBV11-2
cdr3_aa: CASSPNGDRGLYGYTF
cdr3_nt: TGTGCCAGCAGCCCCAACGGGGACAGGGGGCTCTATGGCTACACCTTC

clone_size: NA
d_call: TRBD1
j_call: TRBJ2-2
v_call: TRBV3-1/TRBV3-2
cdr3_aa: CASSPGTGGVTGELFF
cdr3_nt: TGTGCCAGCAGCCCCGGGACAGGGGGCGTCACCGGGGAGCTGTTTTTT

clone_size: NA
d_call: NA
j_call: TRBJ2-1
v_call: TRBV7-9
cdr3_aa: CASSLVDSHNEQFF
cdr3_nt: TGTGCCAGCAGCTTAGTAGACTCCCACAATGAGCAGTTCTTC

clone_size: NA
d_call: NA
j_call: TRBJ1-5
v_call: TRBV6-6
cdr3_aa: CASSPDRSIKPQHF
cdr3_nt: TGTGCCAGCAGTCCCGACAGGAGTATTAAGCCCCAGCATTTT

clone_size: NA
d_call: NA
j_call: TRBJ1-3
v_call: TRBV4-1
cdr3_aa: CASSQDHDQDFSGNTIYF
cdr3_nt: TGCGCCAGCAGCCAAGACCACGACCAGGATTTCTCTGGAAACACCATATATTTT

clone_size: once
d_call: NA
j_call: TRBJ1-4
v_call: TRBV27
cdr3_aa: CASSLGYGSNEKLFF
cdr3_nt: TGTGCCAGCAGTTTAGGGTACGGGTCTAATGAAAAACTGTTTTTT

clone_size: few
d_call: NA
j_call: TRBJ2-1
v_call: TRBV5-8
cdr3_aa: CASSHRGASYNEQFF
cdr3_nt: TGTGCCAGCAGCCACCGGGGGGCAAGCTACAATGAGCAGTTCTTC

clone_size: NA
d_call: NA
j_call: TRBJ1-2
v_call: TRBV20-1
cdr3_aa: CSSEADYGYTF
cdr3_nt: TGCAGCTCGGAGGCCGACTATGGCTACACCTTC

clone_size: NA
d_call: NA
j_call: TRBJ1-2
v_call: TRBV10-3
cdr3_aa: CAISDSLRRGEGGYTF
cdr3_nt: TGTGCCATCAGCGACTCCCTGCGACGGGGGGAAGGTGGCTACACCTTC

clone_size: once
d_call: TRBD1
j_call: TRBJ1-1
v_call: TRBV6-5
cdr3_aa: CASSYSPQGAEAFF
cdr3_nt: TGTGCCAGCAGTTACAGTCCTCAGGGGGCTGAAGCTTTCTTT

clone_size: NA
d_call: NA
j_call: TRBJ2-2
v_call: TRBV5-1
cdr3_aa: CASSSWSSGHTGELFF
cdr3_nt: TGCGCCAGCAGCTCCTGGAGTAGCGGACACACCGGGGAGCTGTTTTTT

clone_size: NA
d_call: TRBD1
j_call: TRBJ1-5
v_call: TRBV10-3
cdr3_aa: CAISQGADQPQHF
cdr3_nt: TGTGCCATCAGCCAGGGGGCGGATCAGCCCCAGCATTTT

clone_size: NA
d_call: NA
j_call: TRBJ2-7
v_call: TRBV4-1
cdr3_aa: CASSQRGEQYF
cdr3_nt: TGCGCCAGCAGCCAACGAGGCGAGCAGTACTTC

clone_size: NA
d_call: TRBD1
j_call: TRBJ1-2
v_call: TRBV5-1
cdr3_aa: CASSWVGQGANGYTF
cdr3_nt: TGCGCCAGCAGCTGGGTGGGACAGGGGGCGAATGGCTACACCTTC

clone_size: once
d_call: TRBD2
j_call: TRBJ2-3
v_call: TRBV4-1
cdr3_aa: CASSERSAGTSTDTQYF
cdr3_nt: TGCGCCAGCAGCGAACGCTCAGCGGGGACTAGCACAGATACGCAGTATTTT

clone_size: NA
d_call: NA
j_call: TRBJ2-2
v_call: TRBV7-2
cdr3_aa: CASSLISGGELFF
cdr3_nt: TGTGCCAGCAGCTTAATTTCCGGCGGGGAGCTGTTTTTT

clone_size: NA
d_call: NA
j_call: TRBJ1-1
v_call: TRBV29-1
cdr3_aa: CSVSRTVLNTEAFF
cdr3_nt: TGCAGCGTTAGCAGGACAGTCTTGAACACTGAAGCTTTCTTT

clone_size: NA
d_call: NA
j_call: TRBJ1-6
v_call: TRBV30
cdr3_aa: CAWGGQGYSPLHF
cdr3_nt: TGTGCCTGGGGAGGGCAGGGATATTCACCCCTCCACTTT

clone_size: once
d_call: NA
j_call: TRBJ1-6
v_call: TRBV12-3/TRBV12-4
cdr3_aa: CASSLELVSPLHF
cdr3_nt: TGTGCCAGCAGTTTAGAACTTGTTTCACCCCTCCACTTT

clone_size: few
d_call: NA
j_call: TRBJ1-5
v_call: TRBV29-1
cdr3_aa: CSVAGEGPQHF
cdr3_nt: TGCAGCGTCGCAGGGGAGGGACCCCAGCATTTT

clone_size: NA
d_call: NA
j_call: TRBJ2-3
v_call: TRBV2
cdr3_aa: CASSALERDTQYF
cdr3_nt: TGTGCCAGCAGTGCCCTCGAGAGAGATACGCAGTATTTT

clone_size: NA
d_call: NA
j_call: TRBJ1-4
v_call: TRBV7-2
cdr3_aa: CASSQRQANEKLFF
cdr3_nt: TGTGCCAGCAGCCAACGACAGGCTAATGAAAAACTGTTTTTT

clone_size: NA
d_call: NA
j_call: TRBJ1-5
v_call: TRBV19
cdr3_aa: CASSSDHGVWQPQHF
cdr3_nt: TGTGCCAGTAGCTCCGACCACGGGGTTTGGCAGCCCCAGCATTTT

clone_size: NA
d_call: TRBD1
j_call: TRBJ2-7
v_call: TRBV4-1
cdr3_aa: CASSQEGTGAYEQYF
cdr3_nt: TGCGCCAGCAGCCAAGAGGGGACAGGCGCCTACGAGCAGTACTTC

clone_size: NA
d_call: NA
j_call: TRBJ1-3
v_call: TRBV7-6
cdr3_aa: CASSLYGNSGNTIYF
cdr3_nt: TGTGCCAGCAGCTTGTACGGTAACTCTGGAAACACCATATATTTT

clone_size: once
d_call: NA
j_call: TRBJ1-6
v_call: TRBV9
cdr3_aa: CASSVAVHSPLHF
cdr3_nt: TGTGCCAGCAGCGTAGCGGTACATTCACCCCTCCACTTT

clone_size: NA
d_call: NA
j_call: TRBJ2-3
v_call: TRBV5-1
cdr3_aa: CASSPEGRKDTQYF
cdr3_nt: TGCGCCAGCAGCCCGGAGGGGCGGAAAGATACGCAGTATTTT

clone_size: NA
d_call: TRBD1
j_call: TRBJ2-7
v_call: TRBV14
cdr3_aa: CASSQDPGTGFYEQYF
cdr3_nt: TGTGCCAGCAGCCAAGATCCGGGGACAGGGTTTTACGAGCAGTACTTC

clone_size: NA
d_call: NA
j_call: TRBJ2-1
v_call: TRBV7-9
cdr3_aa: CASSLAFPPSVGQSNEQFF
cdr3_nt: TGTGCCAGCAGCTTAGCATTCCCACCCAGCGTGGGTCAGTCCAATGAGCAGTTCTTC

clone_size: NA
d_call: NA
j_call: TRBJ2-5
v_call: TRBV18
cdr3_aa: CASSPSPDQETQYF
cdr3_nt: TGTGCCAGCTCACCATCCCCGGACCAAGAGACCCAGTACTTC

clone_size: NA
d_call: NA
j_call: TRBJ2-1
v_call: TRBV6-5
cdr3_aa: CASMAGEYYNEQFF
cdr3_nt: TGTGCCAGCATGGCAGGGGAGTACTACAATGAGCAGTTCTTC

clone_size: NA
d_call: NA
j_call: TRBJ1-6
v_call: TRBV7-2
cdr3_aa: CASSFRQARSYNSPLHF
cdr3_nt: TGTGCCAGCAGCTTCAGACAGGCCCGCTCCTATAATTCACCCCTCCACTTT

clone_size: NA
d_call: TRBD2
j_call: TRBJ2-7
v_call: TRBV10-2
cdr3_aa: CASSEGGAGGYFSYEQYF
cdr3_nt: TGCGCCAGCAGTGAGGGGGGAGCGGGGGGGTACTTCTCCTACGAGCAGTACTTC

clone_size: NA
d_call: TRBD1
j_call: TRBJ1-2
v_call: TRBV27
cdr3_aa: CASRSDRGLRNYTF
cdr3_nt: TGTGCCAGCAGATCGGACAGGGGCCTACGGAACTACACCTTC

clone_size: NA
d_call: TRBD1
j_call: TRBJ1-6
v_call: TRBV6-5
cdr3_aa: CASSWDRGGSPLHF
cdr3_nt: TGTGCCAGCAGTTGGGATAGAGGGGGCTCACCCCTCCACTTT

clone_size: NA
d_call: NA
j_call: TRBJ1-1
v_call: TRBV6-4
cdr3_aa: CASSDSYRLIEAFF
cdr3_nt: TGTGCCAGCAGTGACTCTTACAGGCTCATCGAAGCTTTCTTT

clone_size: NA
d_call: NA
j_call: TRBJ1-4
v_call: TRBV7-8
cdr3_aa: CASSLSRQVGGKLFF
cdr3_nt: TGTGCCAGCAGCTTATCACGACAGGTCGGTGGAAAACTGTTTTTT